This T cell receptor (beta chain) was sequenced during a study of T cell changes during pregnancy in multiple sclerosis. Germline CDR1 and CDR2: SQVTM and ANQGSEA. The CDR3 extends over 13 amino acids. The V gene end was trimmed by 7 bases and the J gene end by 5 bases; junction bases not matched to a gene: 10. Only in-frame clones appear in the TCRdb table, and some are missing; sequencing was by immunoSEQ multiplex PCR. There are roughly 54,000 clones in the sample; about nine tenths occur only once, and 0.6% to 0.7% lies in the top ten. This clonotype was obtained from a female donor with multiple sclerosis, enrolled in a pregnancy study. The material was CD4+ T cells from peripheral blood mononuclear cells, obtained after pregnancy. The chain combines TRBV29-1 with TRBJ1-2, with 7 positions matching TRBD1. As DNA, the CDR3 is TGCAGCGCGGACCCGGGACAGTCGTATGGCTACACCTTC. The encoded protein is CSADPGQSYGYTF.